This T cell receptor (beta chain) was sequenced for a study of CD8+ T cells in alopecia areata. Overall study: The drug, oral tofacitinib, was given to treated patients at 5 to 10 mg twice daily.

Sequencing templates came from extracted RNA that was reverse transcribed into cDNA. Measured with immunoSEQ multiplex PCR; TCRdb has only the in-frame clones, and not every one. The sample contains about 190,000 clones, about 63% of which appear only once. The sequence was obtained from a human donor with alopecia areata. Here the sequenced sample was CD4+ T cells sorted from blood, taken at week 0.

CDR3 protein: CSVVSATNGNTIYF. In nucleotides, the CDR3 is TGCAGCGTTGTATCTGCCACCAATGGAAACACCATATATTTT. The chain joins TRBV29-1 to TRBJ1-3, with no clear D. The V end was cut by 4 bases, the J end by 3 bases, with 13 bases between. The V gene's germline CDR1 is SQVTM and CDR2 ANQGSEA. The CDR3 length is 14 residues.